The 14 T cell receptor beta chains presented below share a single source sample, sequenced in a study of cytomegalovirus exposure and HLA in healthy donors. The primer mix had 60 Vbeta and 13 Jbeta primers. Clones were sequenced by immunoSEQ multiplex PCR, and TCRdb holds only the in-frame ones, with some missing. Here the sample spans fewer than 200,000 clones, approximately 80% being singletons. The sample taken for sequencing was PBMCs. The source is a woman aged 25 to 39 in good health and CMV-seropositive.

The gene calls are TRBV28 and TRBJ1-2; 10 bases map to TRBD1. Trimming took 3 bases from V and 3 from J; bases not matched to a gene: 7. The germline CDR1 and CDR2 sequences are MDHEN and SYDVKM. This CDR3 spans 16 amino acids. CDR3 bases: TGTGCCAGCAGTTTTCACCTCGGGACAGGGGACTATGGCTACACCTTC. Protein sequence: CASSFHLGTGDYGYTF.

This clone turned up a few times. The chain carries TRBV7-9 and TRBJ1-5; TRBD1 matches at 7 bases. Germline V gives CDR1 SEHNR, CDR2 FQNEAQ (reference sequence). V shed 4 bases and J 6 bases; nucleotides not matched to a gene: 6. The CDR3 is 14 amino acids. CDR3 nucleotides: TGTGCCAGCAGCTCCTCAGGGGGAAGTCAGCCCCAGCATTTT. This gives the protein CASSSSGGSQPQHF.

This clone showed up just once. The chain recombines TRBV28 with TRBJ2-1; 8 bases line up with TRBD2. Germline CDR1 is MDHEN and CDR2 is SYDVKM. The CDR3 runs to 14 residues. V lost 6 bases, J lost 3 bases, and 4 bases stayed unmatched. The CDR3 reads CASSVSGNYNEQFF. The CDR3 coding sequence is TGTGCCAGCAGCGTTAGCGGGAACTACAATGAGCAGTTCTTC.

The V call is TRBV4-1, the J call TRBJ1-1; the D gene is possibly TRBD1 (5 bases). V was trimmed by 0 bases and J by 1 base, leaving 9 bases between them. The CDR3 is 15 residues long. The germline gives CDR1 MGHRA, CDR2 YSYEKL. The chain's CDR3 is CASSQDNRPNTEAFF. CDR3 in DNA: TGCGCCAGCAGCCAAGATAACAGGCCGAACACTGAAGCTTTCTTT.

On this clone itself: One junction end does not reproduce the germline sequence, and a read error may be involved. This chain links TRBV7-7 with TRBJ2-5; the D gene is possibly TRBD1 (6 bases). CDR1 and CDR2 from the germline V gene are SSHAT and FNYEAQ (reference sequence). This CDR3 has 15 residues. CDR3 DNA sequence: TGTGCTAGCAGCCTAGATACAGGGCTATCAGAGACCCAGTACTTC. Its translation is CASSLDTGLSETQYF.

Of note for this clone: The junction does not match germline at one end; this may be a read error. The chain recombines TRBV30 with TRBJ2-7; TRBD2 matches at 7 bases. This CDR3 is built from 12 residues. CDR1 and CDR2 (germline): GTSNPN, SVGIG (reference sequence). The CDR3 loop is CAWSSGGGRLNF. Written as DNA, the CDR3 is TGTGCCTGGAGTTCGGGAGGAGGGCGGTTAAACTTC.

This clone was seen only a few times. This chain connects TRBV6-1 to TRBJ1-5, with D possibly TRBD1 on 6 matching bases. This CDR3 has 15 amino acids. Germline CDR1 and CDR2: MNHNS and SASEGT. V was trimmed by 0 bases and J by 5 bases, leaving 11 bases between them. Here the CDR3 DNA reads TGTGCCAGCAGTGAAGCGGGAGGGGGATATCAGCCCCAGCATTTT. Translated, it gives CASSEAGGGYQPQHF.

The V and J genes are TRBV14 and TRBJ2-7; TRBD2 matches at 9 bases. Germline V gene lookup returns CDR1 SGHDN and CDR2 FVKESK. V was pared by 3 bases and J by 0 bases, with 21 bases of the junction left unmatched. The CDR3 is made up of 21 amino acids. Written as DNA, the CDR3 is TGTGCCAGCAGCCAGACCGGCTATGGCCGGTGGGAGCGGGAGGTCTCCTACGAGCAGTACTTC. It is translated as CASSQTGYGRWEREVSYEQYF.

The chain links TRBV28 to TRBJ2-3, with D hard to call. The CDR3 loop spans 15 amino acids. Trimming shortened V by 6 bases and J by 3 bases, and 16 bases separated the two germline ends. Looked up from germline, CDR1 is MDHEN and CDR2 is SYDVKM. The CDR3 DNA reads TGTGCCAGCAGCTCTCCCCCTGACACGACAGATACGCAGTATTTT. Its translation is CASSSPPDTTDTQYF.

This clone was detected once. This sequence joins TRBV30 and TRBJ2-5, with D uncertain. There are 14 residues in the CDR3. Trimming took 0 bases from V and 7 from J, leaving 15 bases between them. From germline, CDR1 is GTSNPN and CDR2 SVGIG (reference sequence). The CDR3 reads CAWSVLQPAGTQYF. CDR3 sequence (DNA): TGTGCCTGGAGTGTATTGCAGCCAGCAGGGACCCAGTACTTC.

The rearrangement joins TRBV19 to TRBJ1-1; 7 nucleotides match TRBD1. The CDR3 extends over 14 amino acids. V lost 9 bases, J lost 2 bases, and 9 bases stayed unmatched. Per the germline V gene, CDR1 is LNHDA and CDR2 is SQIVND (reference sequence). CDR3 nucleotide sequence: TGTGCCAGCCAGACAGGGCGGGCCAACACTGAAGCTTTCTTT. This sequence encodes CASQTGRANTEAFF.

The CDR3 sequence: CASSPRGTAAHEQYF. DNA of the CDR3: TGTGCCAGCAGTCCCCGGGGGACAGCCGCTCACGAGCAGTACTTC. V gene TRBV6-5 combines with J gene TRBJ2-7; D is perhaps TRBD1 (7 bases). Germline loops: CDR1 MNHEY, CDR2 SVGAGI. The CDR3 spans 15 residues. V lost 5 bases, J lost 5 bases, and 19 bases lay in between.

For this clone: The sample has other DNA sequences that encode this CDR3 too. The CDR3 region has the DNA TGTGCCAGCAGCTTAACAGGGACTAGCACAGATACGCAGTATTTT. Protein sequence: CASSLTGTSTDTQYF. The chain couples TRBV7-3 to TRBJ2-3; perhaps TRBD2 as D (6 bases). This CDR3 spans 15 amino acids. V was pared by 0 bases and J by 0 bases, with 7 bases between. Germline CDR1 and CDR2: SGHTA and FQGTGA.

The V gene is TRBV28, the J gene TRBJ2-1; D is ambiguous. Trimming stripped 5 bases from V and 3 bases from J, with 8 bases between. Per the germline V gene, CDR1 is MDHEN and CDR2 is SYDVKM. The CDR3 has 13 residues. In nucleotides, the CDR3 is TGTGCCAGCAGTGGCAGGTACTACAATGAGCAGTTCTTC. It specifies CASSGRYYNEQFF. The full variable domain, with the rest looked up from reference TRBV28 and TRBJ2-1, is DVKVTQSSRYLVKRTGEKVFLECVQDMDHENMFWYRQDPGLGLRLIYFSYDVKMKEKGDIPEGYSVSREKKERFSLILESASTNQTSMYLCASSGRYYNEQFFGPGTRLTVL.